The source of this TCR beta chain is a study of response to subunit inactivated influenza vaccine. The study, taken as a whole, reports: Authors proposed each seasonal influenza vaccination draws in few new T cells.

Germline V gene sequence: CDR1 LGHNA, CDR2 YNFKEQ. Trimming pared 1 base from V and 0 bases from J, leaving 12 bases between. The CDR3 runs to 16 residues. This clonotype showed up just a few times. What it binds is unknown. TCRdb re-called the RT-PCR reads through MiXCR, storing one row per CDR3 protein. The sample shows about 780,000 distinct CDR3 sequences, 15% to 20% of them seen only once. The clonotype was recovered from a man in his fifties or sixties who received an inactivated influenza vaccine. The sample was PBMCs from blood, taken around 5 days after vaccination. The chain carries TRBV4-2 and TRBJ1-2; D is possibly TRBD1 (6 bases). CDR3 nucleotide sequence: TGTGCCAGCAGCCAAGCTACAGGGTTCACTAACTATGGCTACACCTTC. The encoded protein is CASSQATGFTNYGYTF.